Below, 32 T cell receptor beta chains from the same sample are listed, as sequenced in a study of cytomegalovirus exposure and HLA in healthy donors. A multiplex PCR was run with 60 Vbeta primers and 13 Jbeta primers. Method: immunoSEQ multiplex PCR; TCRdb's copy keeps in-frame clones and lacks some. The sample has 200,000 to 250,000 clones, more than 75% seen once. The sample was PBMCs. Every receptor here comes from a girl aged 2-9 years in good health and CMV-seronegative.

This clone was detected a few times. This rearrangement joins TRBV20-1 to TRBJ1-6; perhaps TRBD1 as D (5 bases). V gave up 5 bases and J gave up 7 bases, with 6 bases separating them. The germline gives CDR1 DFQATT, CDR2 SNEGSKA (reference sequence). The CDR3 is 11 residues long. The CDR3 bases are TGCAGTGCTTACAGGAATTCACCCCTCCACTTT. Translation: CSAYRNSPLHF.

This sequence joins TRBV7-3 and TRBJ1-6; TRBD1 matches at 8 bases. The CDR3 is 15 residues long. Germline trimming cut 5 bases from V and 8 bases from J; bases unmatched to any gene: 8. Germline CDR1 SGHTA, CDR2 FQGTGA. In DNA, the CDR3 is TGTGCCAGCAGCCGGACAGGGAGGAGGGATTCACCCCTCCACTTT. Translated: CASSRTGRRDSPLHF.

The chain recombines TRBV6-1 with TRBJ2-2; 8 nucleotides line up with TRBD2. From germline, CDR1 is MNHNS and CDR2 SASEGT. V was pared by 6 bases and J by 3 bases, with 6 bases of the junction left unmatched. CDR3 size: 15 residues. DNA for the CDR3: TGTGCCAGCAGCCCGACTAGCGCTTACACCGGGGAGCTGTTTTTT. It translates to CASSPTSAYTGELFF.

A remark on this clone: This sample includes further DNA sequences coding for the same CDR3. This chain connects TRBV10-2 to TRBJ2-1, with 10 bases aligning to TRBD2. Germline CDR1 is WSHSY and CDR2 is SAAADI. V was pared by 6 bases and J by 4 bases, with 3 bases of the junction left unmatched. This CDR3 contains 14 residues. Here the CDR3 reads CASRRTSGYNEQFF. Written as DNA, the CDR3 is TGCGCCAGCAGAAGGACTAGCGGTTACAATGAGCAGTTCTTC.

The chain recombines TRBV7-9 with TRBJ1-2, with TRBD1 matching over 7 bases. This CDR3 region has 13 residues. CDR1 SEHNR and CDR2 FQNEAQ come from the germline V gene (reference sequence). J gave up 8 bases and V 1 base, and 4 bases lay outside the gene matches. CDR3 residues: CASSLGTGGGYTF. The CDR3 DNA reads TGTGCCAGCAGCTTAGGGACAGGAGGAGGCTACACCTTC.

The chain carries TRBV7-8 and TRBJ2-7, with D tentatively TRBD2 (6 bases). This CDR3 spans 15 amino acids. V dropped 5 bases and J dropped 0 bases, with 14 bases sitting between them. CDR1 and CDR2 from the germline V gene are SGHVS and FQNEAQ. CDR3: CASSPRVADSYEQYF. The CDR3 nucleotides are TGTGCCAGCAGCCCCCGGGTAGCGGACTCCTACGAGCAGTACTTC.

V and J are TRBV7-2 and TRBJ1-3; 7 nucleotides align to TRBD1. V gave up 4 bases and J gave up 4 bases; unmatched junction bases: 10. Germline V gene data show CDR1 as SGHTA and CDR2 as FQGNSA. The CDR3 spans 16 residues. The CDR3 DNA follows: TGTGCCAGCAGCTCACCAAGGACAGGAGGAGGAAACACCATATATTTT. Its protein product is CASSSPRTGGGNTIYF.

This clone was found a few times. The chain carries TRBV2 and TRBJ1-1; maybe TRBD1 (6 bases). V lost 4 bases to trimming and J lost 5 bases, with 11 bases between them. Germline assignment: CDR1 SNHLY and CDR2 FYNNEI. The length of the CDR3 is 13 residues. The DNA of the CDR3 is TGTGCCAGCAGTGGACAGGAGGTGACTGAAGCTTTCTTT. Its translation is CASSGQEVTEAFF.

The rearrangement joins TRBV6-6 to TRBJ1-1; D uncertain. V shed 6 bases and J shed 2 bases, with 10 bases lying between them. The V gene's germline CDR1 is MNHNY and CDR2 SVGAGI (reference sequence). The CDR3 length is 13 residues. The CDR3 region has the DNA TGTGCCAGCAGGTCAAAAGCCAACACTGAAGCTTTCTTT. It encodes CASRSKANTEAFF.

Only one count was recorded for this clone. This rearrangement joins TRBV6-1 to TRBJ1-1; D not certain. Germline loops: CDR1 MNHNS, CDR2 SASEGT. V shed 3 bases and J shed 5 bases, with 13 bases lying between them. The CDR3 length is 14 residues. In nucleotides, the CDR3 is TGTGCCAGCAGTGAGCAGGCTTTTAGAACTGAAGCTTTCTTT. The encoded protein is CASSEQAFRTEAFF.

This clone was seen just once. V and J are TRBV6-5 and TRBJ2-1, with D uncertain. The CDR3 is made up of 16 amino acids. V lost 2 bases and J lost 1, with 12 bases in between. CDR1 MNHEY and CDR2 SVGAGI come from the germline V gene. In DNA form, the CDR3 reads TGTGCCAGCAGTTACGAGGCGTCTCTTTCCTACAATGAGCAGTTCTTC. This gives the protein CASSYEASLSYNEQFF.

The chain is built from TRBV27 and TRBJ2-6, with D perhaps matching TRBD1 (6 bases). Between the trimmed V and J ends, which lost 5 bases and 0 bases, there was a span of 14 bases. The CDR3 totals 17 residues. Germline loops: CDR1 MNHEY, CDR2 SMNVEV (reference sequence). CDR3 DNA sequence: TGTGCCAGCAGTATCTCTCCGACAGGCTCTGGGGCCAACGTCCTGACTTTC. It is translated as CASSISPTGSGANVLTF.

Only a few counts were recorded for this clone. The CDR3 nucleotides are TGTGCCAGCAGCCGCCCCCCGGGACAGGGCTACGAGCAGTACTTC. This translates into CASSRPPGQGYEQYF. The chain combines TRBV5-8 with TRBJ2-7; 9 nucleotides line up with TRBD1. CDR3 length equals 15 residues. J lost 3 bases, V lost 4 bases, and 8 bases had no gene match. CDR1 and CDR2 (germline): SGHTS, YDEGEE.

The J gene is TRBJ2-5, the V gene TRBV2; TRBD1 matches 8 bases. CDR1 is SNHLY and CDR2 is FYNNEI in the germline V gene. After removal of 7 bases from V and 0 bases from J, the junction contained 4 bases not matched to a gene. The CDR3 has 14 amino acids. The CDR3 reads CASKRDRYQETQYF. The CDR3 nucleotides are TGTGCCAGCAAGAGGGACAGGTACCAAGAGACCCAGTACTTC. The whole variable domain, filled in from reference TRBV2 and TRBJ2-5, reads EPEVTQTPSHQVTQMGQEVILRCVPISNHLYFYWYRQILGQKVEFLVSFYNNEISEKSEIFDDQFSVERPDGSNFTLKIRSTKLEDSAMYFCASKRDRYQETQYFGPGTRLLVL.

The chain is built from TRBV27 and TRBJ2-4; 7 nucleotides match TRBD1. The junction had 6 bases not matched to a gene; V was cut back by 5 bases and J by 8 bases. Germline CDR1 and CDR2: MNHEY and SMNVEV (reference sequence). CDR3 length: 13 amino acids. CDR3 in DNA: TGTGCCAGCAGTATTTACAGGGGCCACATTCAGTACTTC. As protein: CASSIYRGHIQYF.

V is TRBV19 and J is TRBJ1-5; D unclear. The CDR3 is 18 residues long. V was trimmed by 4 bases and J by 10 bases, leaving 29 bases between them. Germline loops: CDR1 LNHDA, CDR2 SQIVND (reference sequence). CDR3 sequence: CASSTRNYKTDFRVPQHF. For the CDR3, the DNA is TGTGCCAGTAGTACTCGAAACTACAAGACGGATTTTAGAGTTCCCCAGCATTTT. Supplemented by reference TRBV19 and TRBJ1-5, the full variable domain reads DGGITQSPKYLFRKEGQNVTLSCEQNLNHDAMYWYRQDPGQGLRLIYYSQIVNDFQKGDIAEGYSVSREKKESFPLTVTSAQKNPTAFYLCASSTRNYKTDFRVPQHFGDGTRLSIL.

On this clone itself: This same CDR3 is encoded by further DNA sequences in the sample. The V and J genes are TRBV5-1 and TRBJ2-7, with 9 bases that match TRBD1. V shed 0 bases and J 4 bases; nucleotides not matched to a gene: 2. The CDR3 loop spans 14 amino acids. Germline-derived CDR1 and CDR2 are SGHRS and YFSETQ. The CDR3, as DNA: TGCGCCAGCAGCTTGGGACAGGGGGGGTACGAGCAGTACTTC. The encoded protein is CASSLGQGGYEQYF.

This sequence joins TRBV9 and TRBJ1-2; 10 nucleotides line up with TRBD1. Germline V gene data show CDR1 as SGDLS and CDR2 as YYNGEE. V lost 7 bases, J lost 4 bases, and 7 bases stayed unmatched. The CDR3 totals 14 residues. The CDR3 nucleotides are TGTGCCAGCCGGGGGACAGGGGAGGGCTATGGCTACACCTTC. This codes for CASRGTGEGYGYTF.

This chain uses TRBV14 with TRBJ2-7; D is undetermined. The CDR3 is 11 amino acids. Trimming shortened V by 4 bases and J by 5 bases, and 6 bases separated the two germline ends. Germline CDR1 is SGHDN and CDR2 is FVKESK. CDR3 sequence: CASSLVDEQYF. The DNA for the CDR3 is TGTGCCAGCAGCCTAGTAGACGAGCAGTACTTC.

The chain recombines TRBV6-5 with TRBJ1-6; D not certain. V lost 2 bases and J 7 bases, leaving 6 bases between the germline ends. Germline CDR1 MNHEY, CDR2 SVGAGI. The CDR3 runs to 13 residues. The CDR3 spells CASSYPGNSPLHF. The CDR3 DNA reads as TGTGCCAGCAGTTACCCGGGGAATTCACCCCTCCACTTT.

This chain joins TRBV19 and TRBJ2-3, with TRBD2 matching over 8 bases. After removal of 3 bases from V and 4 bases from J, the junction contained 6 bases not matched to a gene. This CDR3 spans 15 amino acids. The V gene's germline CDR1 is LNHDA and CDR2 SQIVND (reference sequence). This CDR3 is CASSIGSGSADTQYF. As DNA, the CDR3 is TGTGCCAGTAGTATCGGGAGCGGGAGTGCAGATACGCAGTATTTT.

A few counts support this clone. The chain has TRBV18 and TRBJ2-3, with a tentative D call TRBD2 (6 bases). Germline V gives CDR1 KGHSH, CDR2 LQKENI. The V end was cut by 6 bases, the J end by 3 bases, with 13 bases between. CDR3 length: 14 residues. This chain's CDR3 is CASSLGGWTDTQYF. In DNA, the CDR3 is TGTGCCAGCTCTCTAGGAGGGTGGACAGATACGCAGTATTTT.

This CDR3 reads CASSQRLTGETHEQYF. CDR3 bases: TGCGCCAGCAGCCAAAGACTGACAGGGGAAACTCACGAGCAGTACTTC. The rearrangement uses TRBV4-1 and TRBJ2-5, with 8 positions matching TRBD1. Near its end, the DNA agrees better with TRBJ2-7, so the J call may be wrong. CDR1 is MGHRA and CDR2 is YSYEKL in the germline V gene. The CDR3 runs to 16 residues.

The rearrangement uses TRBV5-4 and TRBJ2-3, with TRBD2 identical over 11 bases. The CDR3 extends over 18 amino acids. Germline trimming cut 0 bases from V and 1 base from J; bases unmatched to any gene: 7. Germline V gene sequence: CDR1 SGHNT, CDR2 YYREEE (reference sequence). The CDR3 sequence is CASSLAPSGRRGTDTQYF. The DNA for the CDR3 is TGTGCCAGCAGCTTGGCCCCTAGCGGGAGGAGAGGCACAGATACGCAGTATTTT.

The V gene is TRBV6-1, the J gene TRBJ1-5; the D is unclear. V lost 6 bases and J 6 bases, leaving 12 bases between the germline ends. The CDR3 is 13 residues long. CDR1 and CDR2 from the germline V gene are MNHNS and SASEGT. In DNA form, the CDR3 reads TGTGCCAGCAGGTCCCGGGTGTCTCAGCCCCAGCATTTT. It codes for CASRSRVSQPQHF.

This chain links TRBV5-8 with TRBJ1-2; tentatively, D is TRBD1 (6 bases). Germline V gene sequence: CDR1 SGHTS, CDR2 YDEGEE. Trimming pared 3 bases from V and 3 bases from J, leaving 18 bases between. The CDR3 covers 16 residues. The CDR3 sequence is CASSSTREGGYYGYTF. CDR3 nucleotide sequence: TGTGCCAGCAGCTCAACCCGGGAGGGGGGCTACTATGGCTACACCTTC.

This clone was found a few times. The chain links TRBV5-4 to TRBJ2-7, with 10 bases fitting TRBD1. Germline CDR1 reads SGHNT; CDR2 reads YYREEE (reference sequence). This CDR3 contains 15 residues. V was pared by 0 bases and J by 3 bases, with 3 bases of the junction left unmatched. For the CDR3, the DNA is TGTGCCAGCAGCTTGGAAGGGACAGGGGTCTACGAGCAGTACTTC. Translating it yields CASSLEGTGVYEQYF.

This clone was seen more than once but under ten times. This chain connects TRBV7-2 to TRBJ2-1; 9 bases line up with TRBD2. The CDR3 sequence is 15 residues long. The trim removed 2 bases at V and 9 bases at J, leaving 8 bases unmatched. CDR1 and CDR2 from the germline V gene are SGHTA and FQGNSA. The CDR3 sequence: CASSLRTSVEIEQFF. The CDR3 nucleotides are TGTGCCAGCAGCTTAAGGACTAGCGTGGAAATTGAGCAGTTCTTC.

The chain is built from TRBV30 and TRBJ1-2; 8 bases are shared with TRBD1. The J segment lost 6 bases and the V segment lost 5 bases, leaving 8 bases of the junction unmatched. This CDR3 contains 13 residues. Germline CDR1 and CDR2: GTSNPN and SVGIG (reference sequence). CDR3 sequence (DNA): TGTGCCTGGCGTTTAACAGGGGGAGATGGCTACACCTTC. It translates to CAWRLTGGDGYTF. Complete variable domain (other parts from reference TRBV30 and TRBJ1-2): SQTIHQWPATLVQPVGSPLSLECTVEGTSNPNLYWYRQAAGRGLQLLFYSVGIGQISSEVPQNLSASRPQDRQFILSSKKLLLSDSGFYLCAWRLTGGDGYTFGSGTRLTVV.

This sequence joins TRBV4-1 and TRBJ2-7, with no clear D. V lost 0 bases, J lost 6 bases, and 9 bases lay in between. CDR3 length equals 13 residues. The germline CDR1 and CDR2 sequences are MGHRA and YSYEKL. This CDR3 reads CASSQDMYFEQYF. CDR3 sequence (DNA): TGCGCCAGCAGCCAAGATATGTATTTCGAGCAGTACTTC.

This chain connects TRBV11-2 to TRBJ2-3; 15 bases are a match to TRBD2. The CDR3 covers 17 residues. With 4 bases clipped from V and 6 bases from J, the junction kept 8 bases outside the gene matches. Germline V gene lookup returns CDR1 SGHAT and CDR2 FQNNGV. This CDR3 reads CASSWTSGGATGDTQYF. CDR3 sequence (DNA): TGTGCCAGCAGCTGGACTAGCGGGGGGGCAACGGGTGATACGCAGTATTTT.

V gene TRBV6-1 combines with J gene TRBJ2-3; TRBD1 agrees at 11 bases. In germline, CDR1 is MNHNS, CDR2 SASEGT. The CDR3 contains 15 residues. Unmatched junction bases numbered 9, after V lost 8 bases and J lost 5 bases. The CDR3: CASEDPGQGGDTQYF. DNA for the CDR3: TGTGCCAGCGAGGACCCGGGACAGGGGGGAGATACGCAGTATTTT.